This is a list of T cell receptor beta chains from one sample in a study of blood T cell repertoires in COVID-19. Using immunoSEQ multiplex PCR, the repertoire was profiled, and TCRdb retains in-frame clones only, with some absent. The sample lists about 210,000 clones, 80% seen once, with roughly 12% in the top ten. The sequenced sample consisted of peripheral blood. Source of these receptors: a human donor in a cohort sampled during active COVID-19. The conserved cysteine and the conserved F or W are not part of the CDR3 here.

j_call v_call cdr3_length cdr3_aa
TRBJ1-2 TRBV6-1 13 ASSERRDRVGGYT
TRBJ2-3 TRBV4-1 19 ASSQGQDGWTSGRITDTQY
TRBJ1-2 TRBV9 14 ASSPRLDRGLDGYT
TRBJ1-5 TRBV15 12 ATSSQGGHQPQH
TRBJ2-3 TRBV13 15 ASSNSLAGPSTDTQY
TRBJ2-2 TRBV7-9 15 ASSRHLQAPSTGELF
TRBJ2-6 TRBV10-3 13 AISGRLSGANVLT
TRBJ2-5 TRBV11-1 13 ASSLAGQERETQY
TRBJ1-1 TRBV4-1 14 ASSQGAGRATTEAF
TRBJ1-1 TRBV19 17 ASSILFRVLRQQPTEAF
TRBJ2-4 TRBV10-3 15 AISESMVQGAKNIQY
TRBJ1-4 TRBV6-5 13 ASSYSTGGIEKLF
TRBJ2-7 TRBV24-1 14 ATSDHGTSGGYEQY
TRBJ2-5 TRBV9 14 ASSVGLAGGRETQY
TRBJ1-2 TRBV19 11 ATQQDRNYGYT
TRBJ1-5 TRBV2 12 ASTPDSHNQPQH
TRBJ2-3 TRBV18 11 ASSLGGTDTQY
TRBJ2-2 TRBV5-1 13 ASSLVTGSAGELF
TRBJ2-7 TRBV27 14 ASSPLPGQGAYEQY
TRBJ2-1 TRBV10-3 12 ATGRGGEDNEQF
TRBJ2-3 TRBV4-2 10 ASSPQGDTQY
TRBJ1-2 TRBV15 11 ATSSVDRRGYT
TRBJ1-4 TRBV9 12 ASNLGQPNEKLF
TRBJ1-5 TRBV3-1/TRBV3-2 13 ASSQSLGGAQPQH
TRBJ1-2 TRBV28 12 ASSLGQGDNGYT
TRBJ2-4 TRBV6-5 11 ASSSEGGNIQY
TRBJ1-2 TRBV5-5 12 ASSLSRGVYGYT
TRBJ1-5 TRBV7-2 12 ASSLEGASQPQH
TRBJ2-3 TRBV5-1 13 ASSEGQGVRDTQY
TRBJ2-7 TRBV7-9 16 ASSSLVADRAGLYEQY
TRBJ1-4 TRBV30 11 ACAGEPTEKLF
TRBJ2-3 TRBV11-2 14 ASSFRGGLWTDTQY
TRBJ2-3 TRBV14 13 ASSPYSLSTDTQY